What follows are 15 T cell receptor beta chains derived from one specimen sequenced in a study of CD8 T cells in Susac syndrome. The authors reverse transcribed roughly 0.5 to 1 ug RNA with random hexamers. TCRdb itself ran the immunoSEQ multiplex PCR reads through MiXCR, one entry per CDR3 protein. The sample has roughly 330,000 distinct CDR3 sequences; 90% to 95% are singletons. The material sequenced was CD4+ T cells from PBMCs. These receptors were collected from a human donor with multiple sclerosis.

For the CDR3, the DNA is TGTGCCAGCAGCGACCGGGACATAGGCTCTGGGGCCAACGTCCTGACTTTC. Residues: CASSDRDIGSGANVLTF. The gene calls are TRBV9 and TRBJ2-6, with a tentative D call TRBD1 (6 bases). Trimming cost V 3 bases and J 0 bases, with 13 bases left between them. Germline V gives CDR1 SGDLS, CDR2 YYNGEE. The CDR3 is made up of 17 amino acids. The full variable domain, rest sourced from reference TRBV9 and TRBJ2-6, is DSGVTQTPKHLITATGQRVTLRCSPRSGDLSVYWYQQSLDQGLQFLIQYYNGEERAKGNILERFSAQQFPDLHSELNLSSLELGDSALYFCASSDRDIGSGANVLTFGAGSRLTVL.

The chain has TRBV20-1 and TRBJ2-5; TRBD2 aligns across 11 bases. This CDR3 contains 13 residues. Losses at the gene ends were 3 bases for V and 7 bases for J; bases not matched to a gene: 4. From germline, CDR1 is DFQATT and CDR2 SNEGSKA (reference sequence). The CDR3 nucleotides read TGCAGTGCTAGGACTAGCGGGGTTGGGACCCAGTACTTC. Translated, it gives CSARTSGVGTQYF.

The chain joins TRBV19 to TRBJ1-4, with 7 bases matching TRBD1. V was pared by 5 bases and J by 8 bases, with 5 bases of the junction left unmatched. This CDR3 contains 13 residues. Germline V gene lookup returns CDR1 LNHDA and CDR2 SQIVND (reference sequence). The CDR3 region is CASSLAGGEKLFF. DNA for the CDR3: TGTGCCAGTAGTTTGGCAGGGGGGGAAAAACTGTTTTTT. Together with reference TRBV19 and TRBJ1-4, the CDR3 gives the full variable domain: DGGITQSPKYLFRKEGQNVTLSCEQNLNHDAMYWYRQDPGQGLRLIYYSQIVNDFQKGDIAEGYSVSREKKESFPLTVTSAQKNPTAFYLCASSLAGGEKLFFGSGTQLSVL.

V gene TRBV7-2 combines with J gene TRBJ2-7, with D possibly TRBD1 on 6 matching bases. Deletions cut 2 bases from V and 2 bases from J, with 13 bases between. The CDR3 is 15 amino acids. Germline V gene data show CDR1 as SGHTA and CDR2 as FQGNSA. The CDR3: CASSLSTGIAYEQYF. Written as DNA, the CDR3 is TGTGCCAGCAGCTTAAGTACAGGGATCGCCTACGAGCAGTACTTC.

The V and J genes are TRBV16 and TRBJ1-1; possibly TRBD1 for D (6 bases). The germline CDR1 and CDR2 sequences are KGHSY and FQNENV. The CDR3 contains 13 residues. Trimming removed 4 bases at V and 4 bases at J, with 10 bases between. The CDR3 DNA is TGTGCCAGCAGCCTACAGGGATTCACTGAAGCTTTCTTT. Amino acid sequence: CASSLQGFTEAFF.

The genes are TRBV6-5 and TRBJ1-1; D uncertain. Germline CDR1 MNHEY, CDR2 SVGAGI. CDR3 length: 15 residues. Trimming took off 1 base at V and 3 bases at J, with 12 bases between the two ends. This CDR3 is CASSYFSGLDTEAFF. The CDR3 DNA reads as TGTGCCAGCAGTTACTTTTCGGGGTTAGACACTGAAGCTTTCTTT.

This chain uses TRBV20-1 with TRBJ2-2, with a weak D call TRBD1 (6 bases). The V gene lost 0 bases and the J gene lost 5 bases, with 16 bases spanning the gap. The germline CDR1 and CDR2 sequences are DFQATT and SNEGSKA (reference sequence). This CDR3 comprises 16 residues. The CDR3 DNA reads TGCAGTGCTAGAGATCCCGGGACATCTAGTACCGGGGAGCTGTTTTTT. As protein: CSARDPGTSSTGELFF.

The chain carries TRBV29-1 and TRBJ2-2, with D possibly being TRBD1 or TRBD2 (5 bases each). This CDR3 comprises 13 residues. Trimming pared 7 bases from V and 6 bases from J, leaving 15 bases between. Germline V lookup: CDR1 SQVTM, CDR2 ANQGSEA. CDR3 bases: TGCAGCGGACGTGAACTGGGGGCCGGGGAGCTGTTTTTT. Its protein is CSGRELGAGELFF.

This rearrangement joins TRBV5-1 to TRBJ1-3; TRBD1 is a possible D gene (6 bases). Trimming removed 0 bases from V and 0 bases from J, with 13 bases in between. Looked up from germline, CDR1 is SGHRS and CDR2 is YFSETQ. This CDR3 region has 17 residues. The CDR3 loop reads CASSLVPGATSGNTIYF. The CDR3 DNA reads TGCGCCAGCAGCTTGGTTCCGGGGGCGACCTCTGGAAACACCATATATTTT.

The J gene is TRBJ2-3, the V gene TRBV24-1; no clear D gene. This CDR3 region has 12 residues. Germline-derived CDR1 and CDR2 are KGHDR and SFDVKD. V was pared by 4 bases and J by 5 bases, with 6 bases between. The CDR3 region has the DNA TGTGCCACCAGTGACCCCCTAGATACGCAGTATTTT. Its translation: CATSDPLDTQYF.

The chain has TRBV12-3 or TRBV12-4 and TRBJ2-5; D could derive from TRBD1 or TRBD2 (7 bases each). Trimming took off 5 bases at V and 2 bases at J, with 18 bases between the two ends. This CDR3 has 16 residues. CDR3 coding DNA: TGTGCCAGCAGTCCCCCCAGGGGGGGGATTCAAGAGACCCAGTACTTC. Protein product: CASSPPRGGIQETQYF.

The chain joins TRBV20-1 to TRBJ2-2; the match to TRBD2 covers 8 bases. The CDR3 runs to 14 residues. With 5 bases clipped from V and 7 bases from J, the junction kept 9 bases outside the gene matches. Germline lookup yields CDR1 DFQATT and CDR2 SNEGSKA (reference sequence). In nucleotides, the CDR3 is TGCAGTGCTTCTCGGACTAGCCAGGTCGGGGAGCTGTTTTTT. Amino acid sequence: CSASRTSQVGELFF.

The chain recombines TRBV30 with TRBJ1-2, with D maybe TRBD1 (5 bases). Trimming left V 7 bases short and J 4 bases short, with 10 bases between. The CDR3 runs 11 residues. CDR1 is GTSNPN and CDR2 is SVGIG in the germline V gene (reference sequence). The CDR3 DNA sequence: TGTGCCTACGGGGCCGCCTATGGCTACACCTTC. Translation: CAYGAAYGYTF.

The chain has TRBV3-1 and TRBJ1-6; maybe TRBD1 (5 bases). Germline V gene sequence: CDR1 LGHDT, CDR2 YNNKEL (reference sequence). V was trimmed by 3 bases and J by 9 bases, leaving 9 bases between them. This CDR3 spans 13 amino acids. The CDR3 reads CASSHSGRSPLHF. The DNA for the CDR3 is TGTGCCAGCAGCCATTCAGGGCGTTCACCCCTCCACTTT.

The rearrangement joins TRBV29-1 to TRBJ2-5; 10 bases align to TRBD1. This CDR3 comprises 14 residues. Germline CDR1 SQVTM, CDR2 ANQGSEA. V shed 4 bases and J 5 bases; nucleotides not matched to a gene: 7. CDR3 sequence reads: CSVARDRGGETQYF. CDR3 nucleotides: TGCAGCGTTGCCCGGGACAGGGGTGGGGAGACCCAGTACTTC.